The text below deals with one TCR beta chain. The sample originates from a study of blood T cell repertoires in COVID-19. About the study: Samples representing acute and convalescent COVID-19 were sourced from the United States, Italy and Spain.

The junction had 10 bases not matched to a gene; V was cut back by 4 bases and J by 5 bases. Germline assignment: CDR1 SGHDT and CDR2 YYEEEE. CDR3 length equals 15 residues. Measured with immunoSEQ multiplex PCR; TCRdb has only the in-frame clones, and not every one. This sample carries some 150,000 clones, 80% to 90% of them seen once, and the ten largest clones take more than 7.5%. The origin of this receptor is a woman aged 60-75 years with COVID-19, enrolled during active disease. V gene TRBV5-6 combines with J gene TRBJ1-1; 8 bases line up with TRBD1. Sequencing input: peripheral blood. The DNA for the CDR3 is TGTGCCAGCAGCCTCGAGGGAGACAGGGGAACTGAAGCTTTCTTT. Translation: CASSLEGDRGTEAFF.